Below, 4 T cell receptor beta chains from the same sample are listed, as sequenced in a study of regulatory T cells in long-lasting Graves disease. The time point is: newly diagnosed GD, antithyroid drugs for less than 3 months. The TCR library was made from RNA extracted from PBMCs. With iRepertoire HTBI primers and Arm-PCR of CDR3 regions, TCR beta libraries were built. TCRdb called the multiplex PCR reads again in MiXCR, with one record for every CDR3 protein. This sample carries 400,000 to 450,000 distinct CDR3 sequences, roughly 15% of them seen once, and the ten largest clones take around 11%. This sample also belongs to another study, concerning T cells in Graves' hyperthyroidism and ophthalmopathy.

Sample: peripheral blood mononuclear cells (PBMCs), taken at new diagnosis, from a patient treated with antithyroid drugs. These receptors all come from a woman aged 25 to 45 with Graves disease.

This clonotype was seen many times. Compared with germline, one end of the junction differs, possibly owing to a read error. The chain is built from TRBV5-1 and TRBJ2-3; 10 bases agree with TRBD2. The CDR3 runs to 15 residues. From germline, CDR1 is SGHRS and CDR2 YFSETQ. The CDR3 here is CASSSGLAGTDTQYF. The CDR3 region has the DNA TGTGCCAGCAGCTCCGGACTAGCGGGCACAGATACGCAGTATTTT.

The CDR3, as DNA: TGTGCCAGCAGCGTAGCAAGTGTCCCCTACAATGAGCAGTTCTTC. This encodes CASSVASVPYNEQFF. The chain employs TRBV9 and TRBJ2-1; no definite D call. The V end lost 0 bases, the J end lost 2 bases, and 9 bases lay between the germline ends. Per the germline V gene, CDR1 is SGDLS and CDR2 is YYNGEE. This CDR3 comprises 15 residues.

A few counts support this clonotype. The chain recombines TRBV7-3 with TRBJ2-7, with 7 bases matching TRBD1. Germline loops: CDR1 SGHTA, CDR2 FQGTGA. The CDR3 totals 14 residues. V dropped 4 bases and J dropped 3; count of bases not matched to a gene: 6. CDR3 sequence reads: CASSYRDSYYEQYF. The CDR3 DNA is TGTGCCAGCAGCTACCGGGACAGTTACTACGAGCAGTACTTC.

The rearrangement links TRBV20-1 to TRBJ2-1; perhaps TRBD2 as D (7 bases). This CDR3 comprises 15 residues. Trimming removed 5 bases at V and 4 bases at J, with 18 bases between. Germline V gene lookup returns CDR1 DFQATT and CDR2 SNEGSKA (reference sequence). CDR3 residues: CSARVTGGVYNEQFF. CDR3 DNA: TGCAGTGCTCGGGTAACGGGGGGCGTTTACAATGAGCAGTTCTTC.